These T cell receptor beta chains were read from a single sample in a study of T-cell reconstitution after alpha-beta-depleted transplantation in children. TCRdb itself ran the PCR reads through MiXCR, one entry per CDR3 protein. The data show hundreds of thousands of distinct CDR3 sequences, around a third seen once. Sample: PBMCs from the stem cell graft donor, taken from the stem cell graft. These receptor sequences come from a human donor who donated a stem cell graft to a child with aplastic anemia. Each CDR3 is given with its conserved first and last residue. The order of the fields is clone size, D gene, CDR3 length, J gene, V gene, CDR3 DNA, CDR3 protein. D genes are given only for firm matches. Not all rows give a size; the values are once, few, many and, for expanded clones, a class.

size: few
D: -
length: 10
J: TRBJ1-2
V: TRBV7-2
DNA: TGTGCCAGCAGCTTAGTTGGCTACACCTTC
CDR3: CASSLVGYTF

size: few
D: -
length: 11
J: TRBJ2-1
V: TRBV29-1
DNA: TGCAGCGGGGGACACTACAATGAGCAGTTCTTC
CDR3: CSGGHYNEQFF

size: -
D: TRBD2
length: 16
J: TRBJ2-2
V: TRBV6-2/TRBV6-3
DNA: TGTGCCAGCAGTCAGACTAGCGGGAGGAACACCGGGGAGCTGTTTTTT
CDR3: CASSQTSGRNTGELFF

size: few
D: TRBD1
length: 15
J: TRBJ1-5
V: TRBV4-2
DNA: TGTGCCAGCAGCCAAGACGGGACAGGGAATCAGCCCCAGCATTTT
CDR3: CASSQDGTGNQPQHF

size: -
D: -
length: 16
J: TRBJ1-1
V: TRBV11-1
DNA: TGTGCCAGCAGCCTTTCGTTGGGGACGAGGAACACTGAAGCTTTCTTT
CDR3: CASSLSLGTRNTEAFF

size: -
D: TRBD1
length: 13
J: TRBJ1-2
V: TRBV5-1
DNA: TGCGCCAGCAGCGATCGGGACAGCTATGGCTACACCTTC
CDR3: CASSDRDSYGYTF

size: few
D: TRBD2
length: 16
J: TRBJ2-5
V: TRBV6-1
DNA: TGTGCCAGCAGTGCCATCGCGGCGGGAGCGCGGGAGACCCAGTACTTC
CDR3: CASSAIAAGARETQYF

size: few
D: -
length: 12
J: TRBJ1-1
V: TRBV4-2
DNA: TGTGCCAGCAGCCAAGCAGGGCGTGAAGCTTTCTTT
CDR3: CASSQAGREAFF

size: -
D: TRBD2
length: 16
J: TRBJ2-7
V: TRBV9
DNA: TGTGCCAGCAGCGGGAGACTAGCGGGAGGCCAGGACGAGCAGTACTTC
CDR3: CASSGRLAGGQDEQYF

size: few
D: -
length: 14
J: TRBJ2-7
V: TRBV27
DNA: TGTGCCAGCAGGAGCCGACAGGGAGGCTACGAGCAGTACTTC
CDR3: CASRSRQGGYEQYF

size: -
D: -
length: 13
J: TRBJ1-1
V: TRBV27
DNA: TGTGCCAGCAGTTTAGCCCTCAACGCTGAAGCTTTCTTT
CDR3: CASSLALNAEAFF

size: few
D: TRBD2
length: 15
J: TRBJ2-3
V: TRBV5-1
DNA: TGCGCCAGCAGCTTGCAAAGCGGGAGTGCAGATACGCAGTATTTT
CDR3: CASSLQSGSADTQYF

size: -
D: -
length: 14
J: TRBJ1-5
V: TRBV7-2
DNA: TGTGCCAGCAGCTTCCCCGGGAAGAATCAGCCCCAGCATTTT
CDR3: CASSFPGKNQPQHF

size: -
D: -
length: 15
J: TRBJ2-2
V: TRBV5-1
DNA: TGCGCCAGCAGCTCCGGCGGGGCTGGTACCGGGGAGCTGTTTTTT
CDR3: CASSSGGAGTGELFF

size: -
D: -
length: 14
J: TRBJ2-1
V: TRBV29-1
DNA: TGCAGCGTTGGGCCAAGGGCGCGAAACAATGAGCAGTTCTTC
CDR3: CSVGPRARNNEQFF

size: few
D: -
length: 15
J: TRBJ2-5
V: TRBV7-9
DNA: TGTGCCAGCAGCTTGAGGGAGTCCTACCAAGAGACCCAGTACTTC
CDR3: CASSLRESYQETQYF

size: -
D: TRBD1
length: 18
J: TRBJ2-2
V: TRBV4-1
DNA: TGCGCCAGCAGCCAAGATCATTGGGAGGACAGGGTTGACGGGGAGCTGTTTTTT
CDR3: CASSQDHWEDRVDGELFF

size: -
D: -
length: 14
J: TRBJ1-2
V: TRBV18
DNA: TGTGCCAGCTCACCATTTGGGGGCGCCTATGGCTACACCTTC
CDR3: CASSPFGGAYGYTF

size: few
D: -
length: 13
J: TRBJ1-2
V: TRBV12-3/TRBV12-4
DNA: TGTGCCAGCAGAGGACAGCTAATGTATGGCTACACCTTC
CDR3: CASRGQLMYGYTF

size: -
D: -
length: 17
J: TRBJ1-6
V: TRBV28
DNA: TGTGCCAGCAGTTTCACGGGCTGGAGCTCCTATAATTCACCCCTCCACTTT
CDR3: CASSFTGWSSYNSPLHF

size: -
D: -
length: 14
J: TRBJ2-3
V: TRBV12-3/TRBV12-4
DNA: TGTGCCAGCAGTTTTGTGGGGGCGCGAGATACGCAGTATTTT
CDR3: CASSFVGARDTQYF

size: -
D: TRBD2
length: 15
J: TRBJ2-1
V: TRBV7-8
DNA: TGTGCCAGCAGGCCCACTAGCGGGAGGAATAATGAGCAGTTCTTC
CDR3: CASRPTSGRNNEQFF

size: -
D: -
length: 13
J: TRBJ2-1
V: TRBV15
DNA: TGTGCCACCAGCAGACCGGACGGGGCGCAATCGTTCTTC
CDR3: CATSRPDGAQSFF

size: -
D: -
length: 15
J: TRBJ2-3
V: TRBV12-3/TRBV12-4
DNA: TGTGCCAGCAGTTCCCGGGGACTTGTAACAGATACGCAGTATTTT
CDR3: CASSSRGLVTDTQYF

size: -
D: -
length: 19
J: TRBJ2-3
V: TRBV7-2
DNA: TGTGCCAGCAGCTTAGCGGGTTTGGGGTCGGGAACTGGCACAGATACGCAGTATTTT
CDR3: CASSLAGLGSGTGTDTQYF

size: -
D: TRBD2
length: 13
J: TRBJ2-7
V: TRBV9
DNA: TGTGCCAGCAGCGTACCAGGGAGGGACGAGCAGTACTTC
CDR3: CASSVPGRDEQYF

size: -
D: -
length: 13
J: TRBJ2-1
V: TRBV15
DNA: TGTGCCACCAGCAGAGTGGGATACAATGAGCAGTTCTTC
CDR3: CATSRVGYNEQFF

size: few
D: -
length: 15
J: TRBJ2-1
V: TRBV6-9
DNA: TGTGCCAGCAGCGGGTGGGACTCCAGAGGTAATGAGCAGTTCTTC
CDR3: CASSGWDSRGNEQFF

size: -
D: -
length: 12
J: TRBJ1-2
V: TRBV12-3/TRBV12-4
DNA: TGTGCCAGCAGTAACACTGGCTATGGCTACACCTTC
CDR3: CASSNTGYGYTF

size: -
D: -
length: 15
J: TRBJ2-7
V: TRBV14
DNA: TGTGCCAGCAGCCGCCAAGTAGGACACTCAAACGAGCAGTACTTC
CDR3: CASSRQVGHSNEQYF

size: few
D: -
length: 17
J: TRBJ2-7
V: TRBV6-1
DNA: TGTGCCAGCAGTGATGTCCTTCCCTGGACAGACTCCTACGAGCAGTACTTC
CDR3: CASSDVLPWTDSYEQYF

size: few
D: TRBD1
length: 15
J: TRBJ2-2
V: TRBV12-3/TRBV12-4
DNA: TGTGCCGGATGGGTAGGACAGGTGAACACCGGGGAGCTGTTTTTT
CDR3: CAGWVGQVNTGELFF

size: -
D: TRBD1
length: 13
J: TRBJ2-7
V: TRBV29-1
DNA: TGCAGCGTTTCTAGGGGGCTGACCTACGAGCAGTACTTC
CDR3: CSVSRGLTYEQYF

size: -
D: -
length: 12
J: TRBJ2-7
V: TRBV6-2/TRBV6-3
DNA: TGTGCCAGCGGGGGACAATTCTACGAGCAGTACTTC
CDR3: CASGGQFYEQYF

size: -
D: -
length: 15
J: TRBJ2-3
V: TRBV27
DNA: TGTGCCAGCAGTTTCACGGCGGAAGTGGTTTATACGCAGTATTTT
CDR3: CASSFTAEVVYTQYF

size: -
D: TRBD2
length: 17
J: TRBJ2-1
V: TRBV7-3
DNA: TGTGCCAGCAGCCCCCACCCGGGACTAGCGGGAGTTGATGAGCAGTTCTTC
CDR3: CASSPHPGLAGVDEQFF

size: -
D: -
length: 13
J: TRBJ2-7
V: TRBV18
DNA: TGTGCCAGCTCACCAAGTGGAAACTACGAGCAGTACTTC
CDR3: CASSPSGNYEQYF

size: few
D: TRBD1
length: 14
J: TRBJ1-1
V: TRBV20-1
DNA: TGCAGTGCTGTAGGACAGGGGGCTCTCACTGAAGCTTTCTTT
CDR3: CSAVGQGALTEAFF

size: -
D: TRBD2
length: 14
J: TRBJ2-5
V: TRBV20-1
DNA: TGCAGTGCTAGTAAGCGGGAGTTGGATGAGACCCAGTACTTC
CDR3: CSASKRELDETQYF

size: few
D: -
length: 14
J: TRBJ2-1
V: TRBV25-1
DNA: TGTGCCAGCACCCAAGAGAGAGGGTACAATGAGCAGTTCTTC
CDR3: CASTQERGYNEQFF

size: few
D: -
length: 14
J: TRBJ1-5
V: TRBV2
DNA: TGTGCCAGCAGTGAGGACGGAGCCGGTCAGCCCCAGCATTTT
CDR3: CASSEDGAGQPQHF

size: few
D: -
length: 12
J: TRBJ1-2
V: TRBV6-1
DNA: TGTGCCAGCGGGAGGCTTCGCTATGGCTACACCTTC
CDR3: CASGRLRYGYTF

size: -
D: TRBD1
length: 15
J: TRBJ1-2
V: TRBV7-9
DNA: TGTGCCAGCAGCTTAGCGCAGGGGGCGAACTATGGCTACACCTTC
CDR3: CASSLAQGANYGYTF

size: -
D: -
length: 14
J: TRBJ1-4
V: TRBV20-1
DNA: TGCAGTGCTAGAGATGGAGGGGGAAGTGAAAAACTGTTTTTT
CDR3: CSARDGGGSEKLFF

size: -
D: -
length: 15
J: TRBJ2-3
V: TRBV7-2
DNA: TGTGCCAGCAGCCAATACACGACGAGTCGAGATACGCAGTATTTT
CDR3: CASSQYTTSRDTQYF

size: -
D: TRBD1
length: 15
J: TRBJ1-2
V: TRBV7-3
DNA: TGTGCCAGCAGCCCCGGGACAGGGGATTGGTATGGCTACACCTTC
CDR3: CASSPGTGDWYGYTF

size: few
D: -
length: 16
J: TRBJ1-6
V: TRBV12-3/TRBV12-4
DNA: TGTGCCAGCAGGCTGGAAGGGGGACTCCCTGGGTCACCCCTCCACTTT
CDR3: CASRLEGGLPGSPLHF

size: once
D: TRBD2
length: 18
J: TRBJ2-3
V: TRBV27
DNA: TGTGCCAGCAGGGGATTGGGACTAGCGGGGGACGGCACAGATACGCAGTATTTT
CDR3: CASRGLGLAGDGTDTQYF

size: many
D: -
length: 12
J: TRBJ1-1
V: TRBV28
DNA: TGTGCCAGCTTCCAGCTTGGGAGGGAAGCTTTCTTT
CDR3: CASFQLGREAFF

size: -
D: TRBD2
length: 14
J: TRBJ2-5
V: TRBV29-1
DNA: TGCAGCGTTCAGACTAGCGGGAGAGGGGAGACCCAGTACTTC
CDR3: CSVQTSGRGETQYF

size: -
D: TRBD2
length: 15
J: TRBJ2-3
V: TRBV30
DNA: TGTGCCTGGGGAGTGGTAGCGGGAGGGGGAGATACGCAGTATTTT
CDR3: CAWGVVAGGGDTQYF

size: few
D: TRBD2
length: 13
J: TRBJ2-1
V: TRBV18
DNA: TGTGCCAGCTCACGGGGAGGGTTCGATGAGCAGTTCTTC
CDR3: CASSRGGFDEQFF